The 15 T cell receptor beta chains below were found in one sample sequenced in a study of a mutant IDH1 vaccine in newly diagnosed glioma. TCRdb keeps only in-frame clones here, not all; method: immunoSEQ multiplex PCR. Found here are tens of thousands of clones, 85% to 90% of them singletons; the top ten hold 1.5%. Their antigens remain unidentified. Time point denoted: week 35, safety follow-up. Topical imiquimod accompanied each vaccine dose, which consisted of 300 ug of mutant IDH1 20-mer peptide. Sequences were derived from PBMCs, sampled from a glioma patient whose treatment included an IDH1 peptide vaccine. These receptors originate from a man between 40 and 49 years old with glioma.

This clone was detected only once. The genes are TRBV30 and TRBJ2-7; D is uncertain. This CDR3 region has 11 residues. From germline, CDR1 is GTSNPN and CDR2 SVGIG (reference sequence). Trimming stripped 2 bases from V and 6 bases from J, with 8 bases between. The CDR3 loop is CAWSSPGEQYV. CDR3 nucleotides: TGTGCCTGGAGTTCGCCGGGCGAGCAGTACGTC.

The rearrangement uses TRBV15 and TRBJ1-1; D remains ambiguous. The V and J ends lost 0 bases and 0 bases respectively, with 11 bases between them. There are 16 residues in the CDR3. Germline V gene sequence: CDR1 LNHNV, CDR2 YYDKDF (reference sequence). The CDR3 DNA follows: TGTGCCACCAGCAGAGATAAGGAACAGATGAACACTGAAGCTTTCTTT. Its protein is CATSRDKEQMNTEAFF.

V and J are TRBV5-6 and TRBJ2-1, with 9 nucleotides matching TRBD2. Trimming took 4 bases from V and 7 from J; bases not matched to a gene: 12. In germline, CDR1 is SGHDT, CDR2 YYEEEE. The CDR3 has 16 residues. CDR3 residues: CASSPPAAGGLNEQFF. CDR3 in DNA: TGTGCCAGCAGCCCACCGGCGGCGGGAGGGTTAAATGAGCAGTTCTTC.

This chain connects TRBV10-3 to TRBJ1-1; D unresolved. This CDR3 contains 12 residues. V dropped 4 bases and J dropped 4 bases, with 7 bases sitting between them. In germline, CDR1 is ENHRY, CDR2 SYGVKD. CDR3 DNA: TGTGCCATCAGTGCTGCGGGCACTGAAGCTTTCTTT. This codes for CAISAAGTEAFF.

The rearrangement links TRBV7-2 to TRBJ1-1, with a tentative D call TRBD1 (5 bases). In germline, CDR1 is SGHTA, CDR2 FQGNSA. The CDR3 covers 14 residues. V dropped 4 bases and J dropped 4 bases, with 13 bases sitting between them. CDR3 DNA sequence: TGTGCCAGCAGCTCCCTGGGGGGAGGCACTGAAGCTTTCTTT. Protein product: CASSSLGGGTEAFF.

This chain links TRBV19 with TRBJ2-5; no reliable D call. Germline lookup yields CDR1 LNHDA and CDR2 SQIVND (reference sequence). The CDR3 consists of 13 residues. V lost 4 bases and J 6 bases, leaving 12 bases between the germline ends. The CDR3 sequence: CASSTPGFQTQYF. The CDR3 region has the DNA TGTGCCAGTAGTACGCCAGGTTTCCAGACCCAGTACTTC.

The genes are TRBV7-9 and TRBJ2-7; possibly TRBD2 for D (5 bases). CDR1 is SEHNR and CDR2 is FQNEAQ in the germline V gene (reference sequence). CDR3 length: 15 residues. Trimming took off 3 bases at V and 1 base at J, with 13 bases between the two ends. In DNA, the CDR3 is TGTGCCAGCAGCTTGCCGGGGATTAGATCCTACGAGCAGTACTTC. Amino acids: CASSLPGIRSYEQYF.

The genes are TRBV27 and TRBJ1-5, with 9 bases fitting TRBD1. Germline V gene lookup returns CDR1 MNHEY and CDR2 SMNVEV (reference sequence). After removal of 3 bases from V and 7 bases from J, the junction contained 10 bases not matched to a gene. The CDR3 length is 16 residues. The CDR3 region has the DNA TGTGCCAGCAGTTTGCGTATGACAGGGGGGGGGCAGCCCCAGCATTTT. Amino acid sequence: CASSLRMTGGGQPQHF.

The chain recombines TRBV19 with TRBJ2-6; no reliable D call. There are 14 residues in the CDR3. Germline CDR1 LNHDA, CDR2 SQIVND (reference sequence). V was clipped by 6 bases and J by 1 base, with 7 bases between them. Here the CDR3 DNA reads TGTGCCAGTAGACGGGTGTCTGGGGCCAACGTCCTGACTTTC. Encoded protein: CASRRVSGANVLTF.

The chain is built from TRBV4-1 and TRBJ2-3; 10 bases align to TRBD2. The CDR3 is 15 amino acids. The trim removed 2 bases at V and 6 bases at J, leaving 5 bases unmatched. Germline V CDR1 and CDR2: MGHRA, YSYEKL. CDR3 loop: CASSQPGLATDTQYF. In nucleotides, the CDR3 is TGCGCCAGCAGCCAACCGGGACTAGCGACTGATACGCAGTATTTT.

The table lists this clone with a count of one. This chain links TRBV6-6 with TRBJ1-3; unclear D gene. Germline V CDR1 and CDR2: MNHNY, SVGAGI (reference sequence). V was shortened by 7 bases and J by 3 bases, with 4 bases between the two germline ends. There are 11 residues in the CDR3. This chain's CDR3 is CASTHGNTIYF. Here the CDR3 DNA reads TGTGCCAGCACCCATGGAAACACCATATATTTT.

In its sample, this clone was seen once. V gene TRBV5-4 combines with J gene TRBJ2-7, with TRBD1 matching 8 bases. Germline-derived CDR1 and CDR2 are SGHNT and YYREEE (reference sequence). This CDR3 region has 16 residues. V trimming: 0 bases; J trimming: 5 bases; junction bases outside the gene matches: 10. The CDR3 reads CASSLGQGARFNEQYV. Written as DNA, the CDR3 is TGTGCCAGCAGCTTGGGGCAGGGGGCGCGTTTCAACGAGCAGTACGTC.

This clone was observed a few times. The V call is TRBV25-1, the J call TRBJ2-2; 12 bases map to TRBD2. CDR1 and CDR2 (germline): MGHDK, SYGVNS. The length of the CDR3 is 16 residues. V lost 3 bases, J lost 6 bases, and 5 bases stayed unmatched. CDR3 in amino acids: CASSDLTSGSAGELFF. As DNA, the CDR3 is TGTGCCAGCAGTGATCTGACTAGCGGGAGTGCCGGGGAGCTGTTTTTT.

This rearrangement joins TRBV4-1 to TRBJ1-2; TRBD1 matches at 7 bases. The CDR3 loop spans 15 amino acids. Germline values: CDR1 MGHRA, CDR2 YSYEKL. Trimming removed 4 bases from V and 5 bases from J; junction bases left unmatched: 10. This chain's CDR3 is CASSPFGQAIYGYTF. The DNA for the CDR3 is TGCGCCAGCAGCCCCTTCGGACAGGCAATATATGGCTACACCTTC.

The rearrangement uses TRBV6-1 and TRBJ1-1; D not resolved. There are 13 residues in the CDR3. Germline CDR1 is MNHNS and CDR2 is SASEGT. Trimming removed 8 bases at V and 5 bases at J, with 15 bases between. The CDR3 coding sequence is TGTGCCAGCGGACGGGATGGGGAGACTGAAGCTTTCTTT. This sequence encodes CASGRDGETEAFF.